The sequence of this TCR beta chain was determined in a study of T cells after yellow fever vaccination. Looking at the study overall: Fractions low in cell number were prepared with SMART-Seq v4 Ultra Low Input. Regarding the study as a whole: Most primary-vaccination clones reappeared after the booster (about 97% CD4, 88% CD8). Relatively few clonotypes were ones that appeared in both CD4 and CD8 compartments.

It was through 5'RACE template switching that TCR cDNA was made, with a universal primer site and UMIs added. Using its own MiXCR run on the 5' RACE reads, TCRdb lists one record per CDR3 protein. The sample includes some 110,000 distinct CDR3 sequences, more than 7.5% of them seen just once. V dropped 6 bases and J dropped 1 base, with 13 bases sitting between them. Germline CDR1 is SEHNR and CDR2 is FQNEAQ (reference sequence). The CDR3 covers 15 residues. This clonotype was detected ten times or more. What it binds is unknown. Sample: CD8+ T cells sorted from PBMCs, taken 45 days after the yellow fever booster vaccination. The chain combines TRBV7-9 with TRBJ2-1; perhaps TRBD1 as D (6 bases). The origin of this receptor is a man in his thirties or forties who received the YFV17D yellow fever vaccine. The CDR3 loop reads CASSLVQGSYNEQFF. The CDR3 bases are TGTGCCAGCAGTTTGGTGCAGGGGTCCTACAATGAGCAGTTCTTC.